Below, 5 T cell receptor beta chains from the same sample are listed, as sequenced in a study of cytomegalovirus exposure and HLA in healthy donors listed by TCRdb under 2017. Library preparation was by the immunoSEQ multiplex PCR assay. A mixture of 60 forward primers for TCR Vbeta segments and 13 reverse primers for TCR Jbeta segments was used in the multiplex PCR. TCRdb re-hosts the immuneACCESS table, in-frame sequences only. Its copies lack some clones; in the studies checked, an unresolved V gene accounts for under half of them, and the cause for the rest is not known. The sample contains around 190,000 clones, around three quarters of them found a single time. The ten largest account for 0.69% of the sample. The sequenced sample was PBMCs. All receptors come from a woman aged 40 to 55 in good health and CMV-seronegative.

V is TRBV30 and J is TRBJ1-1; TRBD1 matches 7 bases. Germline CDR1 and CDR2: GTSNPN and SVGIG (reference sequence). The V gene end was trimmed by 6 bases and the J gene end by 4 bases; junction bases not matched to a gene: 2. The CDR3 loop spans 11 amino acids. The CDR3 nucleotides are TGTGCCTGTTCAGGGGGCACTGAAGCTTTCTTT. Translation: CACSGGTEAFF.

J is TRBJ1-5 and V is TRBV2; possibly TRBD1 for D (5 bases). The CDR3 totals 16 residues. V was clipped by 1 base and J by 5 bases, with 15 bases between them. Germline-derived CDR1 and CDR2 are SNHLY and FYNNEI. The CDR3 loop reads CASSEGGEAYDQPQHF. The DNA of the CDR3 is TGTGCCAGCAGTGAAGGAGGGGAGGCCTACGATCAGCCCCAGCATTTT.

The chain couples TRBV2 to TRBJ2-1; D perhaps matches TRBD2 (6 bases). The V and J ends lost 0 bases and 7 bases respectively, with 13 bases between them. The CDR3 is 15 amino acids. Germline V gene data show CDR1 as SNHLY and CDR2 as FYNNEI. This CDR3 is CASSEALGGMNEQFF. Written as DNA, the CDR3 is TGTGCCAGCAGTGAAGCGCTTGGGGGGATGAATGAGCAGTTCTTC.

The V and J genes are TRBV5-1 and TRBJ2-1, with 7 nucleotides matching TRBD2. The germline V gene encodes CDR1 SGHRS and CDR2 YFSETQ. The length of the CDR3 is 16 residues. The ends lost 0 bases at V and 7 bases at J; junction bases unmatched: 10. The CDR3, as DNA: TGCGCCAGCAGCTTGGGAAACCAAGCGGGGCTTAATGAGCAGTTCTTC. Its translation is CASSLGNQAGLNEQFF.

The chain has TRBV10-3 and TRBJ1-5, with TRBD1 as a possible D gene (5 bases). This CDR3 comprises 16 residues. V shed 2 bases and J shed 0 bases, with 11 bases lying between them. The germline V gene has CDR1 ENHRY and CDR2 SYGVKD. The CDR3 loop is CAISEETADSNQPQHF. The CDR3 nucleotides read TGTGCCATCAGTGAGGAGACAGCTGATAGCAATCAGCCCCAGCATTTT.